The present T cell receptor (beta chain) was sequenced within a study of blood T cell repertoires in COVID-19. Study as a whole: PBMCs, B-cell-depleted T cells, or T cells provided the cDNA or gDNA that made up the material.

Profiling relied on immunoSEQ multiplex PCR, and the TCRdb table lists in-frame clones only, not all of them. The profile shows 200,000 to 250,000 clones, under 90% of them singletons. Trimming removed 3 bases from V and 2 bases from J; junction bases left unmatched: 4. The CDR3 covers 16 residues. Germline loops: CDR1 KGHSH, CDR2 LQKENI. Seattle's cohort entered during active infection and was followed longitudinally. Sequenced: peripheral blood. The chain combines TRBV18 with TRBJ2-3; 11 bases align to TRBD2. This clonotype originated in a woman aged 80 or older with COVID-19, enrolled during active disease. CDR3 residues: CASSPGTSGHTDTQYF. CDR3 sequence (DNA): TGTGCCAGCTCACCGGGGACTAGCGGTCACACAGATACGCAGTATTTT.